This entry lists 4 T cell receptor beta chains sequenced from one sample in a study of shared clonotypes between healthy human individuals. Some clones are missing from TCRdb's copy, which holds only in-frame ones; the method was immunoSEQ multiplex PCR. The top ten hold about 12% of the sample, which has about 450,000 clones, 79% seen once. The material sequenced was PBMCs. The source of these receptors is a woman aged 40-49 years in good health. Some clones in this sample may be carry-over from other donors' samples.

This chain joins TRBV5-1 and TRBJ2-7, with 7 bases identical to TRBD2. Germline CDR1 is SGHRS and CDR2 is YFSETQ. Trimming at V came to 7 bases and at J to 7 bases, leaving 11 bases not matched to a gene. The CDR3 extends over 13 amino acids. CDR3 region: CASRGGGRSEQYF. The CDR3 nucleotides are TGCGCCAGCCGCGGGGGAGGGCGTAGTGAGCAGTACTTC.

In this sample, this clone turned up a few times. The V call is TRBV14, the J call TRBJ2-1; 7 bases match TRBD2. Trimming took 4 bases from V and 4 from J; bases not matched to a gene: 4. The CDR3 is 14 amino acids. Per the germline V gene, CDR1 is SGHDN and CDR2 is FVKESK. The CDR3 reads CASSRPGGYNEQFF. CDR3 DNA: TGTGCCAGCAGCCGACCCGGGGGGTACAATGAGCAGTTCTTC.

V usage is TRBV29-1 and J usage is TRBJ2-1, with TRBD1 matching over 7 bases. This CDR3 contains 12 residues. V lost 4 bases and J lost 8; bases outside the gene matches: 5. Germline V CDR1 and CDR2: SQVTM, ANQGSEA. In DNA, the CDR3 is TGCAGCGTTGGGACAGGAGCTCATGAGCAGTTCTTC. Translated, it gives CSVGTGAHEQFF.

The chain couples TRBV2 to TRBJ1-1; no clear D. V was clipped by 4 bases and J by 0 bases, with 9 bases between them. Germline V gene sequence: CDR1 SNHLY, CDR2 FYNNEI. The CDR3 has 14 amino acids. CDR3 in DNA: TGTGCCAGCAGTGGTGGCACACTGAACACTGAAGCTTTCTTT. Protein sequence: CASSGGTLNTEAFF. Supplemented by reference TRBV2 and TRBJ1-1, the full variable domain reads EPEVTQTPSHQVTQMGQEVILRCVPISNHLYFYWYRQILGQKVEFLVSFYNNEISEKSEIFDDQFSVERPDGSNFTLKIRSTKLEDSAMYFCASSGGTLNTEAFFGQGTRLTVV.